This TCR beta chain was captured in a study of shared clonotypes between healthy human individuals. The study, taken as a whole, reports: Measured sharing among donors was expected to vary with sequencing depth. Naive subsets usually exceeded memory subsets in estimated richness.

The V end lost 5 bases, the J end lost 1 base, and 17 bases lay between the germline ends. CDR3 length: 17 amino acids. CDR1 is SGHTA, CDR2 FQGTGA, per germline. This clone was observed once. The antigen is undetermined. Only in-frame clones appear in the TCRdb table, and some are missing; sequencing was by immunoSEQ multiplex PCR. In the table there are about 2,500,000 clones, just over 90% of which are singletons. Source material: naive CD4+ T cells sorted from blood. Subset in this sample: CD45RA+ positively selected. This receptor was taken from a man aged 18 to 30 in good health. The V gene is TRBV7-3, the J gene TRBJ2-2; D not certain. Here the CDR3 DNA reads TGTGCCAGCAGCGTTTCCCCAATCGCAGAGAACACCGGGGAGCTGTTTTTT. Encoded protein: CASSVSPIAENTGELFF.